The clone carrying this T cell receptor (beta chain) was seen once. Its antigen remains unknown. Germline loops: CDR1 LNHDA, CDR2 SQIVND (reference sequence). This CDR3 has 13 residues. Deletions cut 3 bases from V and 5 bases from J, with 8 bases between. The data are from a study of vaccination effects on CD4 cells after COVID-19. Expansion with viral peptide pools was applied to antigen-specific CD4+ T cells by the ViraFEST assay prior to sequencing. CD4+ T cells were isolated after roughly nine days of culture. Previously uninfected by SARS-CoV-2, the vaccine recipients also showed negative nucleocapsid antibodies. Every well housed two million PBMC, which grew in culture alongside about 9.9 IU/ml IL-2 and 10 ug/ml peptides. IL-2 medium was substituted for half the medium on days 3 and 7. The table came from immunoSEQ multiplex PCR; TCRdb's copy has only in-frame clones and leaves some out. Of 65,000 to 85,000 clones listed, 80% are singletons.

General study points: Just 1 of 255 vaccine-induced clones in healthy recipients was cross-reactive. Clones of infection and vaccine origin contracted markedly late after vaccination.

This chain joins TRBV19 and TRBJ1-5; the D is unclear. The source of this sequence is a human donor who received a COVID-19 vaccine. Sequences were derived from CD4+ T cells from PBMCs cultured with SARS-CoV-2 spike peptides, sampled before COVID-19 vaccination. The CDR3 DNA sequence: TGTGCCAGTAGTATTAACCGGGATCAGCCCCAGCATTTT. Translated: CASSINRDQPQHF.